The entry that follows covers one TCR beta chain sequence. The antigen it recognizes is unknown. One base away there is no much larger clone; base qualities are not given. This specimen comes from a study of cytotoxic CD8 clonotypes in ibrutinib-treated CLL (dated by TCRdb to the early 2020s). Looking at the study overall: The cohort was composed of 11 relapsed/refractory and around 15 treatment-naive patients; IGHV unmutated status was identified in about 17 patients. Every remission and progressive disease sample was obtained while ibrutinib was still being received by the patients. Longitudinal samples were obtainable from about 30% of the roughly 90 participants in the trial. An average of 255,043 productive templates and 94,082 productive rearrangements was obtained per sample. Response samples were taken after a median of approximately 12 months on treatment, ranging from about 6 to 36 months. Cryopreserved peripheral blood mononuclear cells were obtained prior to treatment, at the time of response, and at either disease progression or sustained remission. Partial responses were observed in about 25 patients and complete responses in 2; after a median follow-up of around 64 months, remission was maintained in roughly 15 patients and progression was observed in roughly twelve. The paper as a whole reports these results and caveats: Public clonotypes were rare and either shrank or stayed stable during treatment, and the rise in clonality at ibrutinib response reflected expansion of private clonotypes. An increase in clonality was observed at ibrutinib response, with clonality remaining stable during sustained remission and falling back toward baseline at progression. Baseline clonality exceeded that of age-matched healthy donors and correlated strongly with circulating CD8+ T-cell counts. Sustained-remission and progressing patients did not have matched sampling times, and lymph node repertoires were not examined.

On a MiSeq, deep resolution sequencing aimed for a depth between 1 in 1 million and 1 in 200,000 T cells, with each clonotype covered 10x on average. The immunoSEQ hsTCRB Kit was used to generate TCR beta libraries. As for the original processing: The data were analyzed with ImmunoSEQ Analyzer and ImmunoSEQ Data Assistant, and V, D and J gene assignments followed IMGT definitions. Clonality, which ranges from 0 to 1, was calculated as one minus the normalized Shannon entropy of productive rearrangement frequencies. Only overrepresented clonotypes making up at least 0.05% of the repertoire of each patient were included in the public clonotype analysis. Some twelve age-matched healthy donor repertoires from immuneACCESS were used as controls for clonality. The immuneACCESS repertoire file appears here via TCRdb, limited to in-frame rearrangements. These files lack a portion of the clones; in checked studies, under half of the deficit traces to unresolved V genes, and the cause of the others is not known. That table is the source of V, J and clone size, and D and trimming were worked out from the DNA. This sample comprises about 130,000 clones, 70% to 80% of them detected only once. Jointly, the top ten make up around 5% of the sample.

Read against the paper, the sample's time point label means: roughly 2 years on ibrutinib. Roughly 2 micrograms of genomic DNA were extracted from cryopreserved PBMCs for TCR beta library preparation. Longitudinal blood samples from CLL patients on ibrutinib monotherapy underwent high-throughput TCR beta sequencing. The patients were enrolled in a single-center, open-label phase 2 trial of ibrutinib monotherapy. This receptor was taken from a human donor with chronic lymphocytic leukemia. Sequences were derived from PBMCs, sampled after 24 months of ibrutinib treatment.

The CDR3: CASSLELGTDTQYF. The DNA reads as follows: TGTGCCAGCAGCTTAGAGTTGGGCACAGATACGCAGTATTTT. The rearranged segments are TRBV7-3 and TRBJ2-3, with the identity of the D gene unclear. V was cut back by 2 bases and J by 1 base, leaving a gap of 7 bases between them. From cysteine to phenylalanine, the CDR3 is 14 amino acids long. The sequence is cut down to CDR3 DNA, 42 bases in frame from base 1. CDR1 and CDR2 are read off the germline V gene as SGHTA and FQGTGA.